This T cell receptor beta chain was found in a study of cytomegalovirus exposure and HLA in healthy donors. This clone has more than one count but fewer than ten. What it recognizes is unknown. In the PCR, 60 Vbeta and 13 Jbeta primers were used. TCRdb keeps only in-frame clones here, not all; method: immunoSEQ multiplex PCR. Of some 96,000 clones in the sample, roughly three fifths were seen once. The V gene's germline CDR1 is MDHEN and CDR2 SYDVKM. Trimming stripped 6 bases from V and 8 bases from J, with 17 bases between. The CDR3 is made up of 15 amino acids. Study-level findings and limits: Overall, about 160 TCR beta chains were annotated as cytomegalovirus-associated.

The receptor comes from a man in his 60s in good health and CMV-seronegative. Specimen: PBMCs. J is TRBJ1-6 and V is TRBV28; tentatively, D is TRBD1 (5 bases). The CDR3 bases are TGTGCCAGCAGCCCATGGGGGGTGAGCGATTCACCCCTCCACTTT. Protein product: CASSPWGVSDSPLHF. Full variable domain (remainder filled in from reference TRBV28 and TRBJ1-6): DVKVTQSSRYLVKRTGEKVFLECVQDMDHENMFWYRQDPGLGLRLIYFSYDVKMKEKGDIPEGYSVSREKKERFSLILESASTNQTSMYLCASSPWGVSDSPLHFGNGTRLTVT.